The clone carrying this T cell receptor (beta chain) came up once. Its antigen is undetermined. The assay was immunoSEQ multiplex PCR, and TCRdb's table has in-frame clones only and misses some. The sample carries some 91,000 clones, 90% to 95% recorded once. This entry comes from a study of T cell responses to AZD1222 COVID-19 vaccine. V shed 3 bases, J shed 1 base, and the junction held 5 bases outside the gene matches. The CDR3 extends over 15 amino acids. Germline CDR1 and CDR2: MNHEY and SMNVEV (reference sequence). Study-wide points: In a largely white British group with more females than males, clonal diversity was possibly underestimated. Targets within unmutated variant regions were reportedly found for nearly half of spike-specific TCRs.

The chain carries TRBV27 and TRBJ2-7; 8 bases line up with TRBD2. Sequencing was performed on peripheral blood, taken on day 0 of AZD1222 vaccination. This TCR was recovered from an adult in good health. The CDR3 is CASSFLGTSSYEQYF. The CDR3, as DNA: TGTGCCAGCAGTTTTCTGGGGACTAGTTCCTACGAGCAGTACTTC.